One and the same sample provided the 23 T cell receptor beta chains below, sequenced in a study of regulatory T cells in long-lasting Graves disease. Sequencing libraries for TCR beta were prepared with iRepertoire HTBI primers and Arm-PCR of CDR3 regions. TCRdb re-called the multiplex PCR reads with MiXCR, one entry per CDR3 protein. Among around 330,000 distinct CDR3 sequences listed, over 15% were seen once. The time point was: newly diagnosed GD, antithyroid drugs for less than 3 months. Following extraction of RNA from PBMCs, that RNA was used to make the TCR library. The source material was peripheral blood mononuclear cells (PBMCs), sampled at new diagnosis, from a patient treated with antithyroid drugs. The source of these receptors is a female donor with Graves disease.

This clonotype was seen only a few times. The chain links TRBV6-1 to TRBJ1-2; 9 nucleotides align to TRBD1. V trimming: 6 bases; J trimming: 7 bases; junction bases outside the gene matches: 0. From germline, CDR1 is MNHNS and CDR2 SASEGT. There are 11 residues in the CDR3. CDR3 DNA: TGTGCCAGCAGGGGACAGGGTGGCTACACCTTC. This translates into CASRGQGGYTF.

CDR3 loop: CSVAGVSDTEAFF. The CDR3 region has the DNA TGCAGCGTAGCGGGAGTATCGGATACTGAAGCTTTCTTT. This sequence joins TRBV29-1 and TRBJ1-1; D gene uncertain. CDR3 length: 13 amino acids. With 6 bases removed from V and 5 bases from J, the gap between germline ends came to 16 bases. The germline CDR1 and CDR2 sequences are SQVTM and ANQGSEA. The whole variable domain, filled in from reference TRBV29-1 and TRBJ1-1, reads SAVISQKPSRDICQRGTSLTIQCQVDSQVTMMFWYRQQPGQSLTLIATANQGSEATYESGFVIDKFPISRPNLTFSTLTVSNMSPEDSSIYLCSVAGVSDTEAFFGQGTRLTVV.

The V call is TRBV5-1, the J call TRBJ2-1; 13 bases line up with TRBD2. V was pared by 3 bases and J by 8 bases, with 11 bases of the junction left unmatched. CDR1 and CDR2 (germline): SGHRS, YFSETQ. This CDR3 has 17 amino acids. DNA for the CDR3: TGCGCCAGCAGCTCCCCCGCGACTAGCGGGAGGTGGGATGAGCAGTTCTTC. It specifies CASSSPATSGRWDEQFF.

This clonotype was counted at least ten times. The V and J genes are TRBV5-6 and TRBJ2-5; D is unclear. Between the trimmed V and J ends, which lost 5 bases and 3 bases, there was a span of 14 bases. The CDR3 runs 14 residues. The germline gives CDR1 SGHDT, CDR2 YYEEEE. CDR3 region: CASSHISEEETQYF. The CDR3 nucleotides read TGTGCCAGCAGTCATATCAGTGAGGAAGAGACCCAGTACTTC.

As regards this clonotype: Given a much more abundant clone one base away, this may be a read error. The CDR3 ends on some other residue instead of the conserved phenylalanine or tryptophan, so this is likely a read error. The rearrangement uses TRBV20-1 and TRBJ2-1; a weak D match, TRBD2 (6 bases). The V end was cut by 5 bases, the J end by 2 bases, with 19 bases between. The CDR3 length is 16 residues. Germline V gives CDR1 DFQATT, CDR2 SNEGSKA (reference sequence). CDR3 amino acids: CSAHDRRTNPYNEQFY. DNA of the CDR3: TGCAGTGCTCACGACAGACGGACTAATCCCTACAATGAGCAGTTCTAC.

This clonotype was seen repeatedly, ten times or more. One end of the junction is discordant with germline, which a read error may explain. This sequence joins TRBV7-7 and TRBJ2-3; 14 nucleotides line up with TRBD2. The CDR3 loop spans 15 amino acids. The germline V gene encodes CDR1 SSHAT and CDR2 FNYEAQ (reference sequence). The CDR3 region has the DNA TGTGCTAGCAGCTTGACTAGCGGGAGGGCAGATACGCAGTATTTT. This encodes CASSLTSGRADTQYF.

This clonotype was detected ten times or more. The V and J genes are TRBV11-2 and TRBJ2-7; 12 bases fit TRBD2. The CDR3 length is 16 residues. The germline V gene has CDR1 SGHAT and CDR2 FQNNGV. The V segment lost 5 bases and the J segment 6 bases; nucleotides outside the gene matches: 11. CDR3 sequence (DNA): TGTGCCAGCAGCCGGACTAGCGGGACACACGCGGGCGAGCAGTACTTC. This translates into CASSRTSGTHAGEQYF.

There are many counts of this clonotype. V usage is TRBV11-2 and J usage is TRBJ1-1, with 9 bases fitting TRBD1. This CDR3 has 12 amino acids. Losses at the gene ends were 4 bases for V and 10 bases for J; bases not matched to a gene: 4. Germline V CDR1 and CDR2: SGHAT, FQNNGV. The CDR3 DNA is TGTGCCAGCAGCTCCCAGACAGGGGGAGCTTTCTTT. This sequence encodes CASSSQTGGAFF.

This clonotype has a count of ten or more. The chain joins TRBV7-9 to TRBJ1-5; 7 nucleotides agree with TRBD1. Germline V CDR1 and CDR2: SEHNR, FQNEAQ (reference sequence). Trimming took 1 base from V and 5 from J; bases not matched to a gene: 11. The CDR3 is 17 amino acids. CDR3 sequence (DNA): TGTGCCAGCAGCTTAGGCCCACAGGGGCGGAGGGATCAGCCCCAGCATTTT. Translation: CASSLGPQGRRDQPQHF.

This clonotype showed up many times. The J gene is TRBJ2-7, the V gene TRBV6-2 or TRBV6-3, with 9 nucleotides matching TRBD2. Germline V lookup: CDR1 MNHEY, CDR2 SVGEGT. The CDR3 is made up of 17 amino acids. The J segment lost 3 bases and the V segment lost 6 bases, leaving 15 bases of the junction unmatched. This chain's CDR3 is CASSDLVPAGGIYEQYF. The CDR3 DNA sequence: TGTGCCAGCAGCGACTTAGTCCCCGCGGGAGGGATCTACGAGCAGTACTTC.

This clonotype was seen only a few times. This sequence joins TRBV15 and TRBJ2-4, with D possibly TRBD2 on 5 matching bases. Germline loops: CDR1 LNHNV, CDR2 YYDKDF (reference sequence). CDR3 length: 19 residues. The V end lost 4 bases, the J end lost 0 bases, and 22 bases lay between the germline ends. The CDR3, as DNA: TGTGCCACCAGCAACGGGCGTGGGCGGGTATCGCTAGCCAAAAACATTCAGTACTTC. This codes for CATSNGRGRVSLAKNIQYF.

This clonotype was counted at least ten times. The chain carries TRBV27 and TRBJ2-1, with 7 nucleotides matching TRBD2. V lost 0 bases, J lost 10 bases, and 15 bases stayed unmatched. The CDR3 consists of 17 residues. The germline gives CDR1 MNHEY, CDR2 SMNVEV (reference sequence). CDR3 coding DNA: TGTGCCAGCAGTTTATCCTCCGGGGGGTTCGGCGCGAGCGAGCAGTTCTTC. Amino acid sequence: CASSLSSGGFGASEQFF.

This clonotype was seen once. A much larger clone lies a single base off, so this may be a read error. The rearrangement uses TRBV5-4 and TRBJ1-1; D is possibly TRBD1 (6 bases). The V end lost 4 bases, the J end lost 1 base, and 14 bases lay between the germline ends. Germline lookup yields CDR1 SGHNT and CDR2 YYREEE (reference sequence). The CDR3 extends over 15 amino acids. The CDR3 sequence: CASSRDIGPNTEAFF. The CDR3 coding sequence is TGTGCCAGCAGCAGGGACATAGGACCGAACACTGAAGCTTTCTTT.

This clonotype was counted many times. The chain joins TRBV10-2 to TRBJ2-7, with 7 bases lining up with TRBD2. Per germline, CDR1 WSHSY and CDR2 SAAADI. V was pared by 6 bases and J by 2 bases, with 10 bases of the junction left unmatched. The CDR3 consists of 15 residues. CDR3: CASRNLAELTYEQYF. The CDR3 DNA sequence: TGCGCCAGCAGAAATCTAGCGGAACTAACCTACGAGCAGTACTTC.

Turning to this clonotype: Relative to the germline gene, one junction end is altered; a read error may explain this. The V call is TRBV5-5, the J call TRBJ1-4; D perhaps matches TRBD1 (5 bases). Germline CDR1 reads SGHKS; CDR2 reads YYEKEE (reference sequence). This CDR3 region has 16 residues. CDR3 loop: CASSQTAGLTNEKLFF. The CDR3 DNA sequence: TGCGCCAGCAGCCAGACCGCAGGGTTGACTAATGAAAAACTGTTTTTT.

This clonotype was picked up many times. The rearrangement joins TRBV28 to TRBJ2-5; 7 nucleotides align to TRBD2. The germline CDR1 and CDR2 sequences are MDHEN and SYDVKM. The CDR3 is 15 amino acids. V was pared by 9 bases and J by 6 bases, with 16 bases of the junction left unmatched. The CDR3 DNA is TGTGCCAGTGTGGGGGGGAGGGCCGGGAAAAAGACCCAGTACTTC. Residues: CASVGGRAGKKTQYF.

The sample holds many counts of this clonotype. The chain combines TRBV29-1 with TRBJ2-7, with a weak D call TRBD2 (5 bases). The germline V gene has CDR1 SQVTM and CDR2 ANQGSEA. The CDR3 runs to 12 residues. Trimming cost V 7 bases and J 0 bases, with 10 bases left between them. CDR3 bases: TGCAGCGGGAGGACGTCCTCCTACGAGCAGTACTTC. It specifies CSGRTSSYEQYF.

This clonotype has ten or more counts. The chain carries TRBV20-1 and TRBJ2-7, with 7 bases identical to TRBD2. V shed 3 bases, J shed 2 bases, and the junction held 4 bases outside the gene matches. Germline V CDR1 and CDR2: DFQATT, SNEGSKA (reference sequence). This CDR3 is built from 13 residues. CDR3 nucleotide sequence: TGCAGTGCTAGTACCGGGGGGACCTACGAGCAGTACTTC. Translated, it gives CSASTGGTYEQYF.

This clonotype was seen at least ten times. V usage is TRBV6-1 and J usage is TRBJ2-2; TRBD2 aligns across 7 bases. The V gene end was trimmed by 7 bases and the J gene end by 5 bases; junction bases not matched to a gene: 16. Germline lookup yields CDR1 MNHNS and CDR2 SASEGT. This CDR3 spans 17 amino acids. CDR3 sequence: CASTLSAGTERTGELFF. CDR3 nucleotides: TGTGCCAGCACCCTTTCAGCGGGAACCGAAAGGACCGGGGAGCTGTTTTTT.

This clonotype came up once. J is TRBJ2-7 and V is TRBV6-5; TRBD2 agrees at 8 bases. This CDR3 spans 14 amino acids. Germline trimming cut 0 bases from V and 6 bases from J; bases unmatched to any gene: 4. Germline-derived CDR1 and CDR2 are MNHEY and SVGAGI. The CDR3 DNA sequence: TGTGCCAGCAGTTACTCGACTAGCGTTAGCGAGCAGTACTTC. It codes for CASSYSTSVSEQYF.

This clonotype was seen at least ten times. The chain recombines TRBV12-3 or TRBV12-4 with TRBJ2-1, with TRBD2 matching 8 bases. The CDR3 runs to 14 residues. J lost 5 bases, V lost 8 bases, and 8 bases had no gene match. CDR3 region: CASLGTSRNNEQFF. In nucleotides, the CDR3 is TGTGCCAGCCTTGGGACTAGTAGAAACAATGAGCAGTTCTTC.

This clonotype was found many times. V usage is TRBV14 and J usage is TRBJ2-3, with no clear D. Germline values: CDR1 SGHDN, CDR2 FVKESK. V was clipped by 3 bases and J by 8 bases, with 12 bases between them. The CDR3 length is 13 residues. CDR3 bases: TGTGCCAGCAGCCAGTCGAGCCACGGTACGCAGTATTTT. It translates to CASSQSSHGTQYF.

This clonotype was seen at least ten times. V and J are TRBV20-1 and TRBJ2-3, with no clear D. Germline lookup yields CDR1 DFQATT and CDR2 SNEGSKA (reference sequence). The V and J ends lost 1 base and 7 bases respectively, with 6 bases between them. The CDR3 has 11 amino acids. CDR3 nucleotide sequence: TGCAGTGCTAGAGCGGAAAATACGCAGTATTTT. It yields the protein CSARAENTQYF.